Below are 14 T cell receptor beta chains sequenced from a single sample in a study of T cell repertoires in cytomegalovirus infection (dated by TCRdb to 2018 to 2020). TCRdb lists the instrument as Illumina HiSeq 1500. The raw public reads went through TCRdb reprocessing: fastp at Q25, MiXCR clone calling, in-frame beta chains kept. Rows with a matching CDR3 protein are joined into one entry that keeps the most common DNA and genes. Counted in this sample were about 140,000 distinct CDR3 sequences; approximately 5.9% of them appeared once. The ten largest make up roughly 18% of the sample. Sample: PBMCs. These receptors came from a human donor in good health (CMV status not recorded). Some clones in this sample may be carry-over from other donors' samples.

There are many counts of this clonotype. The chain is built from TRBV29-1 and TRBJ1-2; perhaps TRBD1 as D (6 bases). Germline V gene sequence: CDR1 SQVTM, CDR2 ANQGSEA. This CDR3 contains 12 residues. Trimming cost V 0 bases and J 8 bases, with 10 bases left between them. Here the CDR3 reads CSVEEGRGGYTF. Written as DNA, the CDR3 is TGCAGCGTTGAAGAGGGCAGGGGAGGCTACACCTTC. The entire variable domain, with the rest obtained from reference TRBV29-1 and TRBJ1-2, is as follows: SAVISQKPSRDICQRGTSLTIQCQVDSQVTMMFWYRQQPGQSLTLIATANQGSEATYESGFVIDKFPISRPNLTFSTLTVSNMSPEDSSIYLCSVEEGRGGYTFGSGTRLTVV.

The chain is built from TRBV5-6 and TRBJ1-1, with 8 bases identical to TRBD1. Germline V gene data show CDR1 as SGHDT and CDR2 as YYEEEE. This CDR3 spans 15 amino acids. V lost 4 bases and J lost 6; bases outside the gene matches: 11. The CDR3 loop reads CASSVEGQGVPEAFF. The CDR3 nucleotides are TGTGCCAGCAGCGTAGAAGGACAGGGCGTACCTGAAGCTTTCTTT.

This clonotype was found many times. The rearrangement joins TRBV5-6 to TRBJ2-1, with TRBD1 matching over 8 bases. This CDR3 spans 18 amino acids. Germline trimming cut 4 bases from V and 0 bases from J; bases unmatched to any gene: 12. Germline-derived CDR1 and CDR2 are SGHDT and YYEEEE. As DNA, the CDR3 is TGTGCCAGCAGCACAACCGGGACAGGTGGGGGCTCCTACAATGAGCAGTTCTTC. Translated: CASSTTGTGGGSYNEQFF.

As DNA, the CDR3 is TGCGCCAGCAGCTCCGGGGGGGGCGAAGCTCAAGAGACCCAGTACTTC. Amino acid sequence: CASSSGGGEAQETQYF. The chain joins TRBV5-1 to TRBJ2-5; TRBD2 aligns across 8 bases. The CDR3 has 16 amino acids. Trimming at V came to 3 bases and at J to 2 bases, leaving 9 bases not matched to a gene. Looked up from germline, CDR1 is SGHRS and CDR2 is YFSETQ.

This clonotype appeared many times. This chain links TRBV19 with TRBJ1-1, with 7 bases that match TRBD1. After removal of 7 bases from V and 4 bases from J, the junction contained 15 bases not matched to a gene. CDR3 length equals 16 residues. Germline values: CDR1 LNHDA, CDR2 SQIVND (reference sequence). For the CDR3, the DNA is TGTGCCAGTACCGAACAGGGGCGATCAGCGGGCACTGAAGCTTTCTTT. It specifies CASTEQGRSAGTEAFF. The whole variable domain, remainder taken from reference TRBV19 and TRBJ1-1, is DGGITQSPKYLFRKEGQNVTLSCEQNLNHDAMYWYRQDPGQGLRLIYYSQIVNDFQKGDIAEGYSVSREKKESFPLTVTSAQKNPTAFYLCASTEQGRSAGTEAFFGQGTRLTVV.

The table lists this clonotype with a few counts. The rearrangement links TRBV2 to TRBJ2-7; 8 positions match TRBD1. J was trimmed by 2 bases and V by 7 bases; bases with no gene match: 13. The germline V gene encodes CDR1 SNHLY and CDR2 FYNNEI. CDR3 length: 16 residues. CDR3: CASITGAAGGPYEQYF. The CDR3, as DNA: TGTGCCAGCATAACCGGGGCGGCAGGGGGCCCCTACGAGCAGTACTTC.

This clonotype appeared a few times. The chain joins TRBV5-6 to TRBJ2-1, with TRBD1 identical over 10 bases. From germline, CDR1 is SGHDT and CDR2 YYEEEE. V lost 0 bases and J lost 14; bases outside the gene matches: 2. The CDR3 spans 12 residues. Here the CDR3 reads CASSLGGTGEFF. The CDR3 bases are TGTGCCAGCAGCTTGGGGGGGACAGGGGAGTTCTTC.

J is TRBJ1-1 and V is TRBV20-1; D gene unclear. The CDR3 runs 12 residues. Germline loops: CDR1 DFQATT, CDR2 SNEGSKA (reference sequence). Trimming pared 5 bases from V and 3 bases from J, leaving 10 bases between. CDR3 residues: CSAGGLDTEAFF. The CDR3 nucleotides are TGCAGTGCTGGCGGGCTTGACACTGAAGCTTTCTTT.

This clonotype was recorded many times. The chain couples TRBV6-6 to TRBJ1-4; D is uncertain. V lost 2 bases and J 7 bases, leaving 8 bases between the germline ends. CDR3 length: 13 residues. Germline loops: CDR1 MNHNY, CDR2 SVGAGI (reference sequence). The CDR3 coding sequence is TGTGCCAGCAGTTACGGAGGTGGTGAAAAACTGTTTTTT. Translated: CASSYGGGEKLFF.

This clonotype has at least ten counts. This chain connects TRBV11-2 to TRBJ1-2, with TRBD1 matching 10 bases. This CDR3 has 14 residues. Germline V gives CDR1 SGHAT, CDR2 FQNNGV. With V trimmed by 3 bases and J by 6 bases, 4 bases remained unmatched. The CDR3 DNA reads TGTGCCAGCAGCTTGGGACAGGGGATCGATGGCTACACCTTC. Translating it yields CASSLGQGIDGYTF.

There are many counts of this clonotype. V and J are TRBV7-6 and TRBJ1-3; D gene ambiguous. CDR1 SGHVS and CDR2 FNYEAQ come from the germline V gene. V shed 5 bases and J shed 3 bases, with 14 bases lying between them. This CDR3 is built from 15 residues. The CDR3 sequence: CASSRRPGDGNTIYF. DNA for the CDR3: TGTGCCAGCAGCCGCAGGCCGGGAGATGGAAACACCATATATTTT. The full variable domain, rest sourced from reference TRBV7-6 and TRBJ1-3, is GAGVSQSPRYKVTKRGQDVALRCDPISGHVSLYWYRQALGQGPEFLTYFNYEAQQDKSGLPNDRFSAERPEGSISTLTIQRTEQRDSAMYRCASSRRPGDGNTIYFGEGSWLTVV.

V usage is TRBV27 and J usage is TRBJ2-5, with 8 bases identical to TRBD1. V gave up 5 bases and J gave up 6 bases; unmatched junction bases: 11. Germline values: CDR1 MNHEY, CDR2 SMNVEV (reference sequence). The CDR3 totals 15 residues. The CDR3 sequence is CASSPLDRVQQTQYF. Here the CDR3 DNA reads TGTGCCAGCAGTCCCTTGGACAGGGTTCAACAGACCCAGTACTTC.

This clonotype showed up many times. This chain links TRBV7-2 with TRBJ2-5; perhaps D is TRBD1 or TRBD2 (6 bases each). Germline CDR1 reads SGHTA; CDR2 reads FQGNSA. V lost 4 bases to trimming and J lost 4 bases, with 16 bases between them. The CDR3 is 15 amino acids. The CDR3 is CASSSPGGGGETQYF. The CDR3 DNA sequence: TGTGCCAGCAGCTCCCCCGGGGGCGGTGGAGAGACCCAGTACTTC.

The rearrangement joins TRBV14 to TRBJ1-1; 7 bases are a match to TRBD1. CDR1 and CDR2 from the germline V gene are SGHDN and FVKESK. The CDR3 covers 15 residues. The V segment lost 4 bases and the J segment 2 bases; nucleotides outside the gene matches: 7. The CDR3 reads CASSLRTGKNTEAFF. DNA of the CDR3: TGTGCCAGCAGCCTGAGGACAGGAAAAAACACTGAAGCTTTCTTT.